Sequencing of this T cell receptor beta chain was carried out in a study of shared clonotypes between healthy human individuals. Study-level results: The rarefaction results pointed to incomplete sorted-subset sequencing despite large depth.

On this clone: Its antigen is undetermined. In the same sample, other DNA sequences code for this CDR3.

When replicate PCRs were run on sorted subsets, they used roughly 0.2 ug DNA, about 30,000 T cell genomes. TCRdb keeps only in-frame clones here, not all; method: immunoSEQ multiplex PCR. The sample lists millions of clones, about 95% occurring once. The TCR sequence derives from a young man in good health. Sequenced sample: naive CD4+ T cells sorted from blood. Subset meaning: CD45RA+ positively selected.

The CDR3 DNA sequence: TGTGCCAGCAGCTTAGGGCAAAGCTCTGGAAACACCATATATTTT. It codes for CASSLGQSSGNTIYF. The genes are TRBV7-9 and TRBJ1-3; D call uncertain. Germline V gene data show CDR1 as SEHNR and CDR2 as FQNEAQ (reference sequence). The CDR3 totals 15 residues. V lost 1 base, J lost 0 bases, and 7 bases lay in between.